A selection of T cell receptor beta chains follows, all from one sample in a study of T-cell memory formation after mild COVID-19. TCRdb independently ran MiXCR on the 5' RACE reads; one entry per CDR3 protein. The data show roughly 480,000 distinct CDR3 sequences, around 27% seen once. Sequenced: PBMCs or a T cell subset sorted from them (not recorded which). All receptors derive from an adult woman who had mild COVID-19 (a few samples of this study predate the infection). Cell type and time point are not known. Each CDR3 is given with its conserved first and last residue. A D gene is named only where the DNA matches it firmly. Rows give clone size only sometimes, using once, few, many, or a class for an expanded clone.

TRBJ1-2	few	15	-	TRBV5-1	TGCGCCAGCAGCTTGGATATACTCCTTCACTATGGCTACACCTTC	CASSLDILLHYGYTF
TRBJ2-1	few	14	-	TRBV12-3/TRBV12-4	TGTGCCAGCAGTGCCCCCGGGGGTAGTGCTGAGCAGTTCTTC	CASSAPGGSAEQFF
TRBJ2-1	-	17	TRBD2	TRBV24-1	TGTGCCACCAGTGATCCGGGACTAGCGGGAGTTCTCAATGAGCAGTTCTTC	CATSDPGLAGVLNEQFF
TRBJ1-1	-	12	-	TRBV20-1	TGCAGTGCTAGACGGGGAAGCGCTGAAGCTTTCTTT	CSARRGSAEAFF
TRBJ2-1	few	14	TRBD2	TRBV29-1	TGCAGCGTTGTAGTCCAGCGGGAGTACAATGAGCAGTTCTTC	CSVVVQREYNEQFF
TRBJ2-2	-	18	TRBD1	TRBV12-3/TRBV12-4	TGTGCCAGCAGTGGCGGGACAGGGTGGGCCGGAAGGGACGGGGAGCTGTTTTTT	CASSGGTGWAGRDGELFF
TRBJ2-5	few	14	TRBD2	TRBV5-4	TGTGCCAGCAGCTCTCGACTAGCGGGAGAGACCCAGTACTTC	CASSSRLAGETQYF
TRBJ1-1	-	15	-	TRBV7-9	TGTGCCAGCAGCTTGGTTCTAGTAGCGGGCACTGAAGCTTTCTTT	CASSLVLVAGTEAFF
TRBJ2-3	-	16	-	TRBV7-3	TGTGCCAGCAGCTTAACGCAGGGCACAGGTCGAGATACGCAGTATTTT	CASSLTQGTGRDTQYF
TRBJ2-2	-	16	TRBD2	TRBV7-9	TGTGCCAGCAGACCCACGGGACTAGCGGGAGACGGGGAGCTGTTTTTT	CASRPTGLAGDGELFF
TRBJ2-3	-	16	TRBD1	TRBV30	TGTGCCTGCTCTCCCGGGACAGGTGTTCTGGATGATACGCAGTATTTT	CACSPGTGVLDDTQYF
TRBJ2-3	-	14	-	TRBV4-2	TGTGCCAGCAGCCAACGCGAACTCACAGATACGCAGTATTTT	CASSQRELTDTQYF
TRBJ2-7	-	14	TRBD1	TRBV20-1	TGCAGTGCTACCCAGGACAGGGGCCGCTACGAGCAGTACTTC	CSATQDRGRYEQYF
TRBJ2-5	many	18	-	TRBV6-6	TGTGCCAGCAAAGAGACCAACCCGGCCTCAACTTACCAAGAGACCCAGTACTTC	CASKETNPASTYQETQYF
TRBJ2-5	-	15	-	TRBV4-1	TGCGCCAGCAGCCAAGGGGGACTCACCCCAGGGACCCAGTACTTC	CASSQGGLTPGTQYF
TRBJ1-5	-	15	TRBD1	TRBV7-2	TGTGCCAGCAGCTTAGTACAGGGGAATAATCAGCCCCAGCATTTT	CASSLVQGNNQPQHF
TRBJ2-1	-	15	-	TRBV5-1	TGCGCCAGCAGCTTGGGCCACATCTCCTACAATGAGCAGTTCTTC	CASSLGHISYNEQFF
TRBJ1-2	-	18	TRBD1	TRBV12-3/TRBV12-4	TGTGCCAGCAGACGGGACAGGGGGCGGAGGTTCCCGGAGGATGGCTACACCTTC	CASRRDRGRRFPEDGYTF
TRBJ1-5	many	14	-	TRBV5-5	TGTGCCAGCAGCGTCGGCCGGGGTAATCAGCCCCAGCATTTT	CASSVGRGNQPQHF
TRBJ2-1	-	14	TRBD1	TRBV7-8	TGTGCCAGCAGCTTAGGAGGACAGGGAAATGAGCAGTTCTTC	CASSLGGQGNEQFF
TRBJ2-1	-	15	-	TRBV3-1	TGTGCCAGCAGCCAAGGAGGGGAGTCCTACAATGAGCAGTTCTTC	CASSQGGESYNEQFF
TRBJ2-7	few	12	-	TRBV29-1	TGCAGCGTCGCAGGACTCTCCTACGAGCAGTACTTC	CSVAGLSYEQYF
TRBJ2-7	few	17	TRBD2	TRBV5-6	TGTGCCAGCAGCTTCCAACTAGCGGGGGCGGCCGGGGACGAGCAGTACTTC	CASSFQLAGAAGDEQYF
TRBJ1-5	-	14	-	TRBV7-9	TGTGCCAGCAGCGCCCGGGACGGCAATCAGCCCCAGCATTTT	CASSARDGNQPQHF
TRBJ2-3	-	14	TRBD1	TRBV30	TGTGCCGGTTATCACAGGGGAAGGCCAGATACGCAGTATTTT	CAGYHRGRPDTQYF
TRBJ2-7	few	15	-	TRBV11-3	TGTGCCAGCAGCCTATCATCGCGGTCTTCCTACGAGCAGTACTTC	CASSLSSRSSYEQYF
TRBJ1-5	-	14	-	TRBV12-3/TRBV12-4	TGTGCCAGCGGGGGGGAAATTAGCAATCAGCCCCAGCATTTT	CASGGEISNQPQHF
TRBJ1-5	-	18	-	TRBV1	TGCACCAGCAGCCAACCCACCTCAGGGGTCCGTAGCAATCAGCCCCAGCATTTT	CTSSQPTSGVRSNQPQHF
TRBJ2-1	-	18	TRBD2	TRBV6-2/TRBV6-3	TGTGCCAGCAGTCCTGGGACTAGCGGGAGTGGACACTACAATGAGCAGTTCTTC	CASSPGTSGSGHYNEQFF
TRBJ2-2	-	15	-	TRBV4-2	TGTGCCAGCAGCCAAGATACAGGCGGGTCCGGGGAGCTGTTTTTT	CASSQDTGGSGELFF
TRBJ1-1	-	13	-	TRBV12-3/TRBV12-4	TGTGCCAGCAGTTTACACTTGAACACTGAAGCTTTCTTT	CASSLHLNTEAFF
TRBJ1-5	-	13	TRBD1	TRBV7-8	TGTGCCAGCGGCGGGACAGGGGTGCAGCCCCAGCATTTT	CASGGTGVQPQHF